The clone carrying this TCR beta chain has a handful of counts. The source of the sample is a study of T cells after yellow fever vaccination. MiXCR was run by TCRdb on the 5' RACE reads, yielding one entry per CDR3 protein. The sample has 250,000 to 400,000 distinct CDR3 sequences, over 4% seen once. The germline V gene encodes CDR1 ENHRY and CDR2 SYGVKD. The CDR3 sequence is 11 residues long. The V gene lost 3 bases and the J gene lost 6 bases, with 5 bases spanning the gap. The chain recombines TRBV10-3 with TRBJ1-2; no clear D. The source was PBMCs, collected 5 days after the yellow fever booster vaccination. The receptor was derived from a man aged 18 to 30 who received the YFV17D yellow fever vaccine. The CDR3 region is CAISDSNGYTF. For the CDR3, the DNA is TGTGCCATCAGTGACAGCAATGGCTACACCTTC.